This T cell receptor (beta chain) was recovered during a study of T cell clonality in common variable immunodeficiency. In germline, CDR1 is SGDLS, CDR2 YYNGEE. Trimming shortened V by 7 bases and J by 6 bases, and 14 bases separated the two germline ends. This CDR3 comprises 13 residues. In this sample, this clone turned up many times. Its antigen remains unknown. Coverage ceases 3 residues before the CDR3 finishes, and the germline J gene fills in the end. Patients and controls were mostly of Caucasian heritage. Equal genomic DNA amounts from CVID and control samples were sequenced. This table comes from immunoSEQ multiplex PCR, and its TCRdb copy is limited to in-frame clones, with some not included. The sample holds 35,000 to 45,000 clones, and no clone turns up only once. General study points: CVID patient heterogeneity limited repertoire-clinical complication correlations. Fewer deletions and N-nucleotide insertions were reportedly seen in common variable immunodeficiency TCR beta sequences.

This sequence was found in a person aged 18-70 years in good health. This rearrangement joins TRBV9 to TRBJ2-1, with D possibly matching TRBD2 (6 bases). The sequencing input was peripheral blood mononuclear cells. This chain's CDR3 is CASGGSLGNEQFF. The part of the CDR3 DNA that was read is TGTGCCAGCGGGGGGTCACTAGGCAATGAG.